A single sample gave rise to the 13 T cell receptor beta chains below, sequenced in a study of T cell changes during pregnancy in multiple sclerosis. Produced via immunoSEQ multiplex PCR; TCRdb's table is partial and in-frame only. The table lists about 77,000 clones, about 91% of them singletons. This specimen consisted of peripheral blood, obtained before pregnancy. The receptors shown here come from a female donor with multiple sclerosis, enrolled in a pregnancy study.

This chain uses TRBV5-1 with TRBJ1-1, with a weak D call TRBD1 (5 bases). Trimming stripped 0 bases from V and 1 base from J, with 7 bases between. CDR3 length: 14 amino acids. CDR1 and CDR2 from the germline V gene are SGHRS and YFSETQ. The DNA of the CDR3 is TGCGCCAGCAGCTTGGATGGGGCGAACACTGAAGCTTTCTTT. This codes for CASSLDGANTEAFF.

The J gene is TRBJ1-5, the V gene TRBV30, with D perhaps TRBD1 (6 bases). Trimming took 2 bases from V and 3 from J, leaving 11 bases between them. CDR3 size: 14 residues. Germline V gene sequence: CDR1 GTSNPN, CDR2 SVGIG (reference sequence). CDR3: CAWSKGQFNQPQHF. CDR3 in DNA: TGTGCCTGGAGTAAAGGACAGTTCAATCAGCCCCAGCATTTT.

The chain joins TRBV6-5 to TRBJ2-5; TRBD2 aligns across 12 bases. Germline CDR1 is MNHEY and CDR2 is SVGAGI. With 6 bases clipped from V and 3 bases from J, the junction kept 2 bases outside the gene matches. The CDR3 extends over 14 amino acids. CDR3 in amino acids: CASSLAGGEETQYF. The CDR3 nucleotides are TGTGCCAGCAGCCTAGCGGGGGGGGAAGAGACCCAGTACTTC.

The V call is TRBV6-1, the J call TRBJ2-1; 9 bases fit TRBD2. The CDR3 contains 17 residues. CDR1 and CDR2 from the germline V gene are MNHNS and SASEGT. Trimming at V came to 3 bases and at J to 4 bases, leaving 10 bases not matched to a gene. CDR3 bases: TGTGCCAGCAGTGAGGGAGGGTGGCTAGCGGGGTACAATGAGCAGTTCTTC. This sequence encodes CASSEGGWLAGYNEQFF.

Only one count was recorded for this clone. The rearrangement joins TRBV18 to TRBJ1-2; the D is unclear. V lost 0 bases to trimming and J lost 2 bases, with 10 bases between them. CDR1 and CDR2 (germline): KGHSH, LQKENI. The CDR3 contains 15 residues. This CDR3 is CASSPPSLGNYGYTF. Here the CDR3 DNA reads TGTGCCAGCTCACCACCGAGCCTAGGAAACTATGGCTACACCTTC.

The gene calls are TRBV27 and TRBJ2-2; TRBD2 aligns across 10 bases. Germline V lookup: CDR1 MNHEY, CDR2 SMNVEV (reference sequence). The CDR3 consists of 17 residues. V shed 4 bases, J shed 4 bases, and the junction held 9 bases outside the gene matches. The CDR3 sequence: CASSWSMASGGTGELFF. CDR3 nucleotide sequence: TGTGCCAGCAGTTGGTCGATGGCTAGCGGGGGCACCGGGGAGCTGTTTTTT.

The J gene is TRBJ1-6, the V gene TRBV6-5; D unresolved. Per the germline V gene, CDR1 is MNHEY and CDR2 is SVGAGI. The CDR3 covers 14 residues. Deletions cut 7 bases from V and 7 bases from J, with 14 bases between. CDR3 amino acids: CASTAASSNSPLHF. The CDR3 DNA is TGTGCCAGCACCGCCGCCTCAAGCAATTCACCCCTCCACTTT.

This clone was picked up one time. The rearrangement links TRBV30 to TRBJ2-7; 10 bases are shared with TRBD2. Germline lookup yields CDR1 GTSNPN and CDR2 SVGIG (reference sequence). This CDR3 is built from 13 residues. J was trimmed by 4 bases and V by 7 bases; bases with no gene match: 7. The CDR3 DNA is TGTGCCTTTACTAGCGGGGCCAGATACGAGCAGTACTTC. Protein product: CAFTSGARYEQYF.

Only one count was recorded for this clone. V usage is TRBV19 and J usage is TRBJ2-3, with TRBD1 matching over 8 bases. V lost 4 bases, J lost 2 bases, and 8 bases stayed unmatched. This CDR3 spans 16 amino acids. Looked up from germline, CDR1 is LNHDA and CDR2 is SQIVND (reference sequence). DNA for the CDR3: TGTGCCAGTAGTACCGCAGGGGGCGGTTTCACAGATACGCAGTATTTT. This sequence encodes CASSTAGGGFTDTQYF.

V is TRBV7-3 and J is TRBJ1-6, with D uncertain. Germline V gene data show CDR1 as SGHTA and CDR2 as FQGTGA. This CDR3 is built from 13 residues. V was trimmed by 4 bases and J by 9 bases, leaving 10 bases between them. The CDR3 DNA sequence: TGTGCCAGCAGCTCGACATCGGCTTCACCCCTCCACTTT. This gives the protein CASSSTSASPLHF.

The rearrangement joins TRBV7-2 to TRBJ2-3; the match to TRBD1 covers 7 bases. The CDR3 totals 15 residues. The germline V gene encodes CDR1 SGHTA and CDR2 FQGNSA. J lost 1 base, V lost 3 bases, and 4 bases had no gene match. The CDR3 protein is CASSLTGPGTDTQYF. CDR3 coding DNA: TGTGCCAGCAGCTTGACAGGGCCGGGCACAGATACGCAGTATTTT.

This rearrangement joins TRBV11-2 to TRBJ2-2; 8 bases map to TRBD1. V trimming: 5 bases; J trimming: 7 bases; junction bases outside the gene matches: 6. The CDR3 has 14 residues. Germline V lookup: CDR1 SGHAT, CDR2 FQNNGV. CDR3 sequence reads: CASSPGQENGELFF. The CDR3, as DNA: TGTGCCAGCAGCCCGGGACAGGAAAACGGGGAGCTGTTTTTT.

The chain joins TRBV9 to TRBJ1-1; D gene ambiguous. Germline V gene sequence: CDR1 SGDLS, CDR2 YYNGEE. The V gene lost 4 bases and the J gene lost 1 base, with 11 bases spanning the gap. CDR3 length: 14 residues. In DNA, the CDR3 is TGTGCCAGCAGCCGCGCGGGTGGGAACACTGAAGCTTTCTTT. Translating gives CASSRAGGNTEAFF.